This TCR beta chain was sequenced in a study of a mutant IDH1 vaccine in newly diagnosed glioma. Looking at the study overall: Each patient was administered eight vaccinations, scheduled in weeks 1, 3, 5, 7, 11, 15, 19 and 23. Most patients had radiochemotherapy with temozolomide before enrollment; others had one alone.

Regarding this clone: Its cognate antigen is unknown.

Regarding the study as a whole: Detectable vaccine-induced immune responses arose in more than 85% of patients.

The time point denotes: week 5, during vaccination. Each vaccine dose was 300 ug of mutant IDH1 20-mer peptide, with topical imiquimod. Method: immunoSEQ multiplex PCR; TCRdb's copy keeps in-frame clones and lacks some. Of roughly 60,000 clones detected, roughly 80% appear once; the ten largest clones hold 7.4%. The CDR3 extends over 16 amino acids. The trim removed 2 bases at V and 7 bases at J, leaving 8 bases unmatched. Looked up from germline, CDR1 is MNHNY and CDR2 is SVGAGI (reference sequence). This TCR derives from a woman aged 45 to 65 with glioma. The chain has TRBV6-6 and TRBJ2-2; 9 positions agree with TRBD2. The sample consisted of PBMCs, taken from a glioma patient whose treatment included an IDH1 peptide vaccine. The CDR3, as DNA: TGTGCCAGCAGTTACCCCGCGGGAGGGAGTATCGGGGAGCTGTTTTTT. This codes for CASSYPAGGSIGELFF.